The 29 T cell receptor beta chains given below trace back to one sample, sequenced in a study of response to subunit inactivated influenza vaccine. Via MiXCR, TCRdb re-called the RT-PCR reads, giving one row per CDR3 protein. The data hold 530,000 or so distinct CDR3 sequences, with approximately 24% observed a single time. The source was CD4+ T cells sorted from PBMCs, collected 4 to 6 days after vaccination. These receptors originate from a man between 50 and 59 years old who received an inactivated influenza vaccine.

The CDR3 region is CASSVEGRADEQFF. In nucleotides, the CDR3 is TGTGCCAGCAGCGTAGAGGGGAGGGCAGATGAGCAGTTCTTC. The chain joins TRBV9 to TRBJ2-1, with TRBD2 matching over 7 bases. Germline V gene lookup returns CDR1 SGDLS and CDR2 YYNGEE. V lost 0 bases, J lost 8 bases, and 5 bases stayed unmatched. CDR3 length: 14 residues.

This chain joins TRBV10-2 and TRBJ1-3; D ambiguous. Germline CDR1 WSHSY, CDR2 SAAADI. This CDR3 is built from 14 residues. V was cut by 2 bases and J by 4 bases, with 9 bases left in between. The CDR3 coding sequence is TGCGCCAGCAGTGAGCGCCAGCCGGGAAACACCATATATTTT. This sequence encodes CASSERQPGNTIYF.

This clonotype was observed a few times. This chain links TRBV20-1 with TRBJ1-1; a possible D gene is TRBD1 (5 bases). Germline values: CDR1 DFQATT, CDR2 SNEGSKA (reference sequence). Between the trimmed V and J ends, which lost 0 bases and 4 bases, there was a span of 12 bases. This CDR3 region has 14 residues. The DNA of the CDR3 is TGCAGTGCTAGAGATCAAGGGGCAGGCACTGAAGCTTTCTTT. As protein: CSARDQGAGTEAFF.

The chain employs TRBV6-1 and TRBJ2-2; D is unclear. This CDR3 region has 15 residues. Germline V lookup: CDR1 MNHNS, CDR2 SASEGT. V dropped 6 bases and J dropped 0 bases, with 11 bases sitting between them. CDR3 sequence: CASSHDGSNTGELFF. The DNA for the CDR3 is TGTGCCAGCAGCCATGACGGGTCGAACACCGGGGAGCTGTTTTTT.

The sample holds a few counts of this clonotype. The chain employs TRBV5-4 and TRBJ2-7, with 8 bases lining up with TRBD2. V trimming: 3 bases; J trimming: 7 bases; junction bases outside the gene matches: 12. Germline lookup yields CDR1 SGHNT and CDR2 YYREEE (reference sequence). The CDR3 loop spans 15 amino acids. CDR3 nucleotides: TGTGCCAGCAGCTCTGGTGGCGGGGGGTCTGGAGAGCAGTACTTC. It codes for CASSSGGGGSGEQYF.

This clonotype was counted a few times. The chain uses TRBV5-1 and TRBJ2-5; D is unresolved. Trimming took off 6 bases at V and 5 bases at J, with 23 bases between the two ends. CDR1 is SGHRS and CDR2 is YFSETQ in the germline V gene. This CDR3 has 16 residues. Written as DNA, the CDR3 is TGCGCCAGCACTCCCGGATTGGGCAGACGACCGGAGACCCAGTACTTC. It is translated as CASTPGLGRRPETQYF.

This clonotype has just a few counts. This sequence joins TRBV20-1 and TRBJ2-3; 11 bases align to TRBD1. Germline V gives CDR1 DFQATT, CDR2 SNEGSKA (reference sequence). The CDR3 is 14 amino acids. V gave up 4 bases and J gave up 4 bases; unmatched junction bases: 4. CDR3 sequence: CSATGTGGSDTQYF. CDR3 coding DNA: TGCAGTGCTACCGGGACAGGGGGATCAGATACGCAGTATTTT.

There are a few counts of this clonotype. The V and J genes are TRBV12-3 or TRBV12-4 and TRBJ2-5, with a weak D call TRBD2 (5 bases). The CDR3 has 13 amino acids. The V gene lost 7 bases and the J gene lost 4 bases, with 13 bases spanning the gap. The CDR3 sequence is CASNRREGETQYF. The CDR3 DNA follows: TGTGCCAGCAACCGACGGGAAGGAGAGACCCAGTACTTC.

V is TRBV12-3 or TRBV12-4 and J is TRBJ2-3; D perhaps matches TRBD2 (5 bases). This CDR3 contains 16 residues. V dropped 6 bases and J dropped 0 bases, with 16 bases sitting between them. CDR3 DNA sequence: TGTGCCAGCAGCCCGTGGCTAGCTTCAAGCACAGATACGCAGTATTTT. This gives the protein CASSPWLASSTDTQYF.

The V call is TRBV4-2, the J call TRBJ2-1; TRBD1 is a possible D gene (5 bases). The CDR3 contains 16 residues. Germline V gene sequence: CDR1 LGHNA, CDR2 YNFKEQ. The V and J ends lost 3 bases and 0 bases respectively, with 12 bases between them. DNA for the CDR3: TGTGCCAGCAGCCAGTCCGGGCAGGGCTCCTACAATGAGCAGTTCTTC. This sequence encodes CASSQSGQGSYNEQFF.

The chain links TRBV7-8 to TRBJ1-5; 9 nucleotides line up with TRBD1. Trimming cost V 8 bases and J 8 bases; bases outside gene matches: 7. The germline CDR1 and CDR2 sequences are SGHVS and FQNEAQ. This CDR3 is 13 amino acids long. In DNA form, the CDR3 reads TGTGCCAGCGGACAGGGGTTTGTGAAGCCCCAGCATTTT. Translation: CASGQGFVKPQHF.

V gene TRBV5-1 combines with J gene TRBJ2-2, with D unclear. The CDR3 runs to 14 residues. V lost 0 bases to trimming and J lost 6 bases, with 9 bases between them. Germline V gives CDR1 SGHRS, CDR2 YFSETQ. This chain's CDR3 is CASSLADVSGELFF. The CDR3 coding sequence is TGCGCCAGCAGCTTGGCCGACGTATCCGGGGAGCTGTTTTTT.

This clonotype showed up many times. V and J are TRBV29-1 and TRBJ2-5; 7 positions agree with TRBD1. V was clipped by 3 bases and J by 2 bases; unmatched bases: 0. Germline CDR1 SQVTM, CDR2 ANQGSEA. The CDR3 loop spans 12 amino acids. The CDR3 region has the DNA TGCAGCGTTGACAGGGGGCAAGAGACCCAGTACTTC. It is translated as CSVDRGQETQYF.

J is TRBJ1-6 and V is TRBV4-3; D is unresolved. The germline CDR1 and CDR2 sequences are LGHNA and YSLEER. The CDR3 totals 13 residues. V was shortened by 1 base and J by 5 bases, with 3 bases between the two germline ends. The CDR3: CASSQGNNSPLHF. For the CDR3, the DNA is TGCGCCAGCAGCCAAGGGAATAATTCACCCCTCCACTTT.

This clonotype has just a few counts. V gene TRBV6-2 or TRBV6-3 combines with J gene TRBJ2-1, with 8 bases lining up with TRBD1. The germline V gene has CDR1 MNHEY and CDR2 SVGEGT. Trimming removed 6 bases from V and 1 base from J; junction bases left unmatched: 5. The CDR3 runs to 15 residues. CDR3 in DNA: TGTGCCAGCAGCCGGACAGGGCCTTCCTACAATGAGCAGTTCTTC. This codes for CASSRTGPSYNEQFF.

There are a few counts of this clonotype. V and J are TRBV27 and TRBJ2-1; 9 bases line up with TRBD1. Per the germline V gene, CDR1 is MNHEY and CDR2 is SMNVEV (reference sequence). CDR3 size: 13 residues. Unmatched junction bases numbered 3, after V lost 9 bases and J lost 3 bases. The CDR3 DNA is TGTGCCAGTCCGGGACAGGGCTACAATGAGCAGTTCTTC. Translated, it gives CASPGQGYNEQFF.

This chain connects TRBV5-1 to TRBJ2-3; possibly TRBD1 for D (6 bases). Trimming stripped 4 bases from V and 4 bases from J, with 16 bases between. The length of the CDR3 is 15 residues. CDR1 is SGHRS and CDR2 is YFSETQ in the germline V gene. CDR3 amino acids: CASSLRGSLADTQYF. The CDR3, as DNA: TGCGCCAGCAGCCTCAGGGGAAGTTTAGCAGATACGCAGTATTTT.

This clonotype was picked up many times. The rearrangement uses TRBV7-6 and TRBJ2-1; 10 bases map to TRBD1. Germline lookup yields CDR1 SGHVS and CDR2 FNYEAQ. The CDR3 has 15 amino acids. The junction had 3 bases not matched to a gene; V was cut back by 5 bases and J by 2 bases. For the CDR3, the DNA is TGTGCCAGCAGCCCCGGGACAGGGGCCTACAATGAGCAGTTCTTC. Protein product: CASSPGTGAYNEQFF.

This chain connects TRBV10-3 to TRBJ2-5, with 8 bases matching TRBD1. This CDR3 spans 14 amino acids. In germline, CDR1 is ENHRY, CDR2 SYGVKD. Losses at the gene ends were 6 bases for V and 2 bases for J; bases not matched to a gene: 5. As DNA, the CDR3 is TGTGCCATCAGCCAGGGGGCGCGTCAAGAGACCCAGTACTTC. This encodes CAISQGARQETQYF.

In regard to this clonotype: Its ends do not fully match the called genes, so a read error is possible. This chain uses TRBV7-2 with TRBJ2-1; D is perhaps TRBD2 (5 bases). The CDR3 totals 16 residues. Germline CDR1 and CDR2: SGHTA and FQGNSA. The CDR3 is CASSLAGGISYKEQFF. In DNA, the CDR3 is TGTGCCAGCAGCTTAGCTGGAGGAATCTCCTACAAAGAGCAGTTCTTC.

This clonotype was detected a few times. The V and J genes are TRBV3-1 and TRBJ2-3; D uncertain. CDR1 is LGHDT and CDR2 is YNNKEL in the germline V gene (reference sequence). Trimming cost V 4 bases and J 4 bases, with 6 bases left between them. This CDR3 spans 12 amino acids. The CDR3: CASSLKADTQYF. The CDR3, as DNA: TGTGCCAGCAGCCTAAAGGCAGATACGCAGTATTTT.

This clonotype was counted a few times. The chain recombines TRBV5-5 with TRBJ2-3, with 8 nucleotides matching TRBD1. CDR3 length equals 15 residues. Trimming removed 1 base from V and 1 base from J; junction bases left unmatched: 2. Germline V gene data show CDR1 as SGHKS and CDR2 as YYEKEE (reference sequence). CDR3 nucleotide sequence: TGTGCCAGCAGCTTGATGGGACAGGGCACAGATACGCAGTATTTT. It codes for CASSLMGQGTDTQYF.

A note on this clonotype: With a much larger clone just one base away, this may be a read error. The chain carries TRBV5-1 and TRBJ2-5, with 9 nucleotides matching TRBD1. CDR1 and CDR2 (germline): SGHRS, YFSETQ. The CDR3 contains 15 residues. The CDR3 nucleotides read TGCGCCAGCAGCTCCGGGACAGGGCGTGCAGAGTCCCAGTACTTC. Its translation is CASSSGTGRAESQYF.

This rearrangement joins TRBV9 to TRBJ2-3; 8 bases match TRBD2. CDR1 is SGDLS and CDR2 is YYNGEE in the germline V gene. Trimming cost V 1 base and J 5 bases; bases outside gene matches: 6. The CDR3 is made up of 15 amino acids. For the CDR3, the DNA is TGTGCCAGCAGCGTACAAGCGGGAGCGATAGATACGCAGTATTTT. Translation gives CASSVQAGAIDTQYF.

This clonotype was seen only a few times. The chain joins TRBV18 to TRBJ2-7; 7 nucleotides agree with TRBD1. V lost 8 bases, J lost 6 bases, and 7 bases stayed unmatched. The CDR3 sequence is 12 residues long. CDR1 and CDR2 (germline): KGHSH, LQKENI. CDR3 in amino acids: CASSGQAGEQYF. DNA of the CDR3: TGTGCCAGCAGCGGACAGGCGGGCGAGCAGTACTTC.

This clonotype was counted only a few times. This chain connects TRBV27 to TRBJ1-2; D not certain. Germline V gives CDR1 MNHEY, CDR2 SMNVEV (reference sequence). The CDR3 extends over 14 amino acids. Trimming cost V 5 bases and J 8 bases, with 18 bases left between them. The CDR3 DNA reads as TGTGCCAGCAGTCGACCGGGATCTGGGAACGGCTACACCTTC. It is translated as CASSRPGSGNGYTF.

This clonotype was observed a handful of times. J is TRBJ1-1 and V is TRBV5-1; D might be TRBD1 (5 bases). The V end lost 3 bases, the J end lost 0 bases, and 9 bases lay between the germline ends. The CDR3 is 14 residues long. CDR1 is SGHRS, CDR2 YFSETQ, per germline. Written as DNA, the CDR3 is TGCGCCAGCAGCTCGGGACGGATGAACACTGAAGCTTTCTTT. This translates into CASSSGRMNTEAFF.

This clonotype was counted between two and nine times. The chain joins TRBV24-1 to TRBJ2-1, with 7 bases that match TRBD1. With V trimmed by 3 bases and J by 4 bases, 8 bases remained unmatched. Germline values: CDR1 KGHDR, CDR2 SFDVKD. This CDR3 region has 16 residues. The CDR3: CATSDVPGQSYNEQFF. Here the CDR3 DNA reads TGTGCCACCAGTGATGTACCGGGACAGTCTTACAATGAGCAGTTCTTC.

This clonotype was observed a handful of times. This chain connects TRBV4-3 to TRBJ1-1; 8 bases fit TRBD1. Trimming at V came to 3 bases and at J to 4 bases, leaving 7 bases not matched to a gene. The CDR3 consists of 15 residues. The germline gives CDR1 LGHNA, CDR2 YSLEER. CDR3 loop: CASSHPGTGSTEAFF. The CDR3, as DNA: TGCGCCAGCAGCCACCCCGGGACAGGCTCCACTGAAGCTTTCTTT.